This T cell receptor (beta chain) comes out of a study of CD8 T cells in ankylosing spondylitis. Notes on the study in general: Characteristic, it appeared, of ankylosing spondylitis blood was a TCR beta motif of about eight highly homologous variants. Earlier literature documents some of the motif variants in reactive arthritis synovial fluid and blood.

Making use of molecular barcodes, quantitative 5'-RACE generated TCR beta libraries. TCRdb fed the 5' RACE reads into MiXCR, producing one record per CDR3 protein. This table holds approximately 400,000 distinct CDR3 sequences, roughly 17% found once. As to this clonotype: Its matching antigen is unknown.

Input material: blood, either unsorted or a sorted T cell fraction (not recorded which). This sequence originates from a male donor with ankylosing spondylitis.

This chain's CDR3 is CATSDTGGRAFF. The DNA for the CDR3 is TGTGCCACCAGTGATACAGGGGGCCGGGCTTTCTTT. J is TRBJ1-1 and V is TRBV24-1, with TRBD1 matching 9 bases. V trimming: 3 bases; J trimming: 11 bases; junction bases outside the gene matches: 3. Per germline, CDR1 KGHDR and CDR2 SFDVKD. This CDR3 spans 12 amino acids.